The source of this TCR beta chain is a study of blood T cell repertoires in COVID-19 (dated by TCRdb to the early 2020s). Context from the whole study: The collaborator samples originated in the United States, Italy and Spain and spanned the acute and convalescent phases of COVID-19. Samples were obtained from the ongoing ImmuneRACE study (first 160 participants) and from about 1,300 subjects provided by 6 global collaborators. The prospective study material was composed of cDNA or gDNA derived from T cells, B-cell-depleted T cells, or PBMCs. A freely available public database, intended as a resource for researchers studying the immune response to SARS-CoV-2, is where the repertoires were released. HLA class I and class II types, where available, came from metadata supplied by the sample provider rather than from assay-based typing. Deeply sampled blood TCRbeta repertoires from subjects exposed to, actively infected with, or recovered from COVID-19 were included in the dataset. The sample metadata nearly always contained a de-identified subject ID, COVID-19 status, age in years and sex. Results and caveats for the whole study, not just this receptor: How much clinical and demographic metadata was included differed by source and by participant, and the metadata was provided uncurated.

As to this clone: No antigen is known for it. The input lacks base qualities; no much larger clone sits a single base away.

TCRbeta CDR3 regions were amplified from genomic DNA by means of the immunoSEQ Assay, a bias-controlled multiplex PCR. The source study handled its data this way. Nucleated cell counts per sample were estimated from amplification of reference gene primers within the assay. To quantify the absolute abundance of each unique TCRbeta CDR3 rearrangement, sequence reads were collapsed and filtered. For each sample, productive Simpson clonality was calculated as the square root of Simpson's diversity index across productive rearrangements. TCRdb's version of the immuneACCESS table is confined to in-frame rearrangements and falls short of the full clone set. An unresolved V gene accounts for under half of the shortfall where checked; the remainder is of unknown origin. V and J calls and clone size are copied from that table; D and trimming were computed from the DNA. For this sample there are 200,000 to 250,000 clones; 75% to 90% appear just once. The ten top clones hold under 4.5% of the sample.

CDR3 length: 13 amino acids, cysteine to phenylalanine. The retained sequence is limited to the CDR3, 39 bases, with the frame set at the first base. V gives up 1 base and J gives up 4 bases, and the segment between their germline ends measures 8 bases. The germline V gene sets CDR1 to SGHAT and CDR2 to FQNNGV. Participants in the prospective study were aged roughly 18 to 90 years, lived in under 30 United States geographic areas, and enrolled through a virtual design. Cohort assignment in the prospective study relied on participant-reported clinical history from a screening survey and a study questionnaire. A participant counted as exposed if, within 2 weeks of entering the study, that participant had been in contact with someone who had a PCR-confirmed or clinician-diagnosed COVID-19 case. Mobile phlebotomists in the prospective study collected whole blood, serum and a nasopharyngeal or oropharyngeal swab from every participant. Additional blood draws and questionnaires over an approximately 2-month period could optionally be provided by prospective study participants. Before DNA extraction, prospective study blood samples were shipped either frozen or at room temperature.

This receptor was obtained from a woman aged 25 to 39 who had been exposed to COVID-19. The sequence links TRBV11-2 to TRBJ2-7; no confident D gene assignment can be made. Sequenced material: PBMCs or T cells enriched from blood (not recorded which). The CDR3 sequence is CASSLAPRYEQYF. The nucleotide sequence is TGTGCCAGCAGCTTAGCCCCTAGGTACGAGCAGTACTTC.